The source of this TCR beta chain is a study of blood T cell repertoires in COVID-19. Study information: Samples taken during acute and convalescent COVID-19 were collected in the United States, Italy and Spain. The analysed material was cDNA or gDNA that came from T cells, B-cell-depleted T cells, or PBMCs.

In the original workflow: Cell counts per sample came from amplifying reference gene primers. Sequencing was performed with immunoSEQ multiplex PCR; in TCRdb, only in-frame clones are kept and a portion is missing. The DNA was the basis for D and trimming; V, J and clone size are from that table. The sample comprises approximately 96,000 clones, about 90% of which are singletons, and more than 3.5% rests with the top ten. V lost 4 bases, J lost 3 bases, and 2 bases stayed unmatched. The CDR3 consists of 13 residues. Germline CDR1 reads SGHTA; CDR2 reads FQGNSA. Patients of the Seattle cohort, enrolled during active infection, were followed longitudinally.

Sequencing was done on a sample of peripheral blood. The TCR originated in a human donor with COVID-19, enrolled during active disease. The donor label of this sample is uncertain. The rearrangement links TRBV7-2 to TRBJ2-5, with TRBD1 identical over 7 bases. Written as DNA, the CDR3 is TGTGCCAGCAGCTCGGGACAGAAAGAGACCCAGTACTTC. It is translated as CASSSGQKETQYF.